The T cell receptor beta chain described here comes from a study of cytomegalovirus exposure and HLA in healthy donors. At least ten counts were recorded for this clone. Its antigen remains unknown. General study findings and limits: Near-uniform donor sequencing depth was presumed by presence/absence analyses. In the analysis, some V segments, TRBV6-2 and TRBV6-3 included, were excluded as indistinguishable.

PCR amplification relied on 60 Vbeta primers (plus 13 Jbeta primers). Original processing methods: In a later analysis, of 84 million or so unique beta chains, roughly 9.9 million appeared in at least two donors. Generated by immunoSEQ multiplex PCR, the TCRdb table keeps only in-frame clones and is missing some. The V and J calls and clone size are taken from that table; D and trimming were inferred from the DNA. The top ten clones hold under 2.5% of a sample with tens of thousands of clones, roughly 80% of them seen once. In germline, CDR1 is SEHNR, CDR2 FQNEAQ (reference sequence). V lost 5 bases and J 10 bases, leaving 15 bases between the germline ends. The length of the CDR3 is 13 residues. Healthy bone marrow donors supplied every sample.

The sample was PBMCs. The clonotype comes from a man aged 40-50 years in good health and CMV-seronegative. V usage is TRBV7-9 and J usage is TRBJ2-1, with D perhaps TRBD1 (6 bases). CDR3 region: CASSPQGSVEQFF. CDR3 sequence (DNA): TGTGCCAGCAGCCCGCAGGGGTCCGTCGAGCAGTTCTTC.